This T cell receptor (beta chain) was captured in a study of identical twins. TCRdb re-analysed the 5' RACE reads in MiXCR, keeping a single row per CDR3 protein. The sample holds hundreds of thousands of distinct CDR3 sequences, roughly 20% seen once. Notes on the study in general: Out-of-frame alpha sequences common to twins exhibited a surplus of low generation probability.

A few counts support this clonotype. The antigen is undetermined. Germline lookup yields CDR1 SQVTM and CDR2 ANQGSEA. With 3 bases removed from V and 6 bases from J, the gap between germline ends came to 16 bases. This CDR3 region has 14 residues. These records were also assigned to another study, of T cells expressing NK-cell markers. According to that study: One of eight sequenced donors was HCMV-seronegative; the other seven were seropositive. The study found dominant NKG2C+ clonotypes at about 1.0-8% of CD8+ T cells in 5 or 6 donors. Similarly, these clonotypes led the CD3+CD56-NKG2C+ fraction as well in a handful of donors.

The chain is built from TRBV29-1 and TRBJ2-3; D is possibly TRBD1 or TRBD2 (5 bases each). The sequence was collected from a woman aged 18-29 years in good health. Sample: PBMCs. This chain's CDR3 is CSVDPGPPYDTQYF. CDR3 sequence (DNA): TGCAGCGTTGACCCGGGACCCCCCTATGATACGCAGTATTTT.